These T cell receptor beta chains were read from a single sample in a study of molecular identifiers for immune sequencing clone quantification. TCRdb re-analysed the PCR reads in MiXCR, keeping a single row per CDR3 protein. The sample shows around 470,000 distinct CDR3 sequences, 20% to 25% of them seen only once. Sequenced: naive CD8+ T cells from blood, with Jurkat cell RNA spiked in. The receptors shown here come from a human donor in good health. Some libraries in this study had Jurkat cell RNA spiked in. The conserved cysteine and the conserved F or W are not part of the CDR3 here. The order of the fields is V gene, J gene, CDR3 protein.

v_call: TRBV4-1; j_call: TRBJ1-5; cdr3_aa: ASSNKVGGSNQPQH
v_call: TRBV25-1; j_call: TRBJ2-7; cdr3_aa: ASSEGGFEQY
v_call: TRBV7-8; j_call: TRBJ1-5; cdr3_aa: ASSLVVSGYSNQPQH
v_call: TRBV3-1; j_call: TRBJ1-4; cdr3_aa: ASGLSLLRRANEKLF
v_call: TRBV19; j_call: TRBJ1-1; cdr3_aa: ASSIGTDHTEAF
v_call: TRBV6-2/TRBV6-3; j_call: TRBJ2-7; cdr3_aa: ASSWTGTGLYEQY
v_call: TRBV3-1; j_call: TRBJ1-2; cdr3_aa: ASSQVDRGTYGYT
v_call: TRBV30; j_call: TRBJ1-1; cdr3_aa: AWSTGGRGEAF
v_call: TRBV12-5; j_call: TRBJ2-1; cdr3_aa: ASGPGGSHSYHEQF
v_call: TRBV2; j_call: TRBJ1-1; cdr3_aa: ASREQGYGTEAF
v_call: TRBV7-9; j_call: TRBJ2-1; cdr3_aa: ASRYATGGSSYNEQF
v_call: TRBV5-6; j_call: TRBJ2-3; cdr3_aa: ASSGAISTDTQY
v_call: TRBV5-1; j_call: TRBJ2-3; cdr3_aa: ASSQRTDTQY
v_call: TRBV19; j_call: TRBJ2-2; cdr3_aa: ASSIRPTGTGELF
v_call: TRBV20-1; j_call: TRBJ2-3; cdr3_aa: SARRGRVTSTDTQY
v_call: TRBV2; j_call: TRBJ2-1; cdr3_aa: ARRTSGRDYNEQF
v_call: TRBV19; j_call: TRBJ2-5; cdr3_aa: ACSLSVYQETQY
v_call: TRBV27; j_call: TRBJ2-3; cdr3_aa: ASSSWGAGTDTQY
v_call: TRBV3-1; j_call: TRBJ2-3; cdr3_aa: ASSHGGPTQY
v_call: TRBV7-2; j_call: TRBJ2-2; cdr3_aa: ASSPTTGELF
v_call: TRBV19; j_call: TRBJ2-7; cdr3_aa: ASKGQNSYEQY
v_call: TRBV5-3; j_call: TRBJ2-1; cdr3_aa: ASSSGWGEGGEQF
v_call: TRBV7-9; j_call: TRBJ2-7; cdr3_aa: ASSLRNIGEQY
v_call: TRBV7-9; j_call: TRBJ2-1; cdr3_aa: ASSRSPGQRINEQF
v_call: TRBV7-9; j_call: TRBJ2-3; cdr3_aa: ASSPVLGVHSTDTQY